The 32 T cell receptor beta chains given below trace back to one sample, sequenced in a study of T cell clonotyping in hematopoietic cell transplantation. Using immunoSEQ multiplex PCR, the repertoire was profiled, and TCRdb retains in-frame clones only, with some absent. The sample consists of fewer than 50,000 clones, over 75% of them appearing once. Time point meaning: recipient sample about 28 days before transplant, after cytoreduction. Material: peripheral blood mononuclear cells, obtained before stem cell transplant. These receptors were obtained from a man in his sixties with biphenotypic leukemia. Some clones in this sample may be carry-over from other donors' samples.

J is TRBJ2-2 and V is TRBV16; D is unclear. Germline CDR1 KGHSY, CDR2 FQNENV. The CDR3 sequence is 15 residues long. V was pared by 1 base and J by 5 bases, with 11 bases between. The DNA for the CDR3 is TGTGCCAGCAGCCAATACCATGGGGTGACCGGGGAGCTGTTTTTT. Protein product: CASSQYHGVTGELFF.

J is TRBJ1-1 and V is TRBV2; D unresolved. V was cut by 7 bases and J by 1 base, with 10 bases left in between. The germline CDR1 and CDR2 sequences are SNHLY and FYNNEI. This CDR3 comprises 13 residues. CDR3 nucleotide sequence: TGTGCCAGCATAGAGAGTGGGAACACTGAAGCTTTCTTT. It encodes CASIESGNTEAFF. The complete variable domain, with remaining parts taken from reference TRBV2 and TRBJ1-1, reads EPEVTQTPSHQVTQMGQEVILRCVPISNHLYFYWYRQILGQKVEFLVSFYNNEISEKSEIFDDQFSVERPDGSNFTLKIRSTKLEDSAMYFCASIESGNTEAFFGQGTRLTVV.

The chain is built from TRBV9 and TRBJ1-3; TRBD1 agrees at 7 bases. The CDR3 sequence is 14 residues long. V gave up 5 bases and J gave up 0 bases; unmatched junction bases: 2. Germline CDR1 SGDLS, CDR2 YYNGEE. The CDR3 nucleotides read TGTGCCAGCAGAGGGACAGACTCTGGAAACACCATATATTTT. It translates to CASRGTDSGNTIYF.

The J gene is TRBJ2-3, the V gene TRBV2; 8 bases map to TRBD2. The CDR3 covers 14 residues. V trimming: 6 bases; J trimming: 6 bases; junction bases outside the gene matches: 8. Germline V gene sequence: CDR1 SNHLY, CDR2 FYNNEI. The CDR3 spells CASRGLVPWDTQYF. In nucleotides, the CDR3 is TGTGCCAGCAGGGGACTAGTCCCCTGGGATACGCAGTATTTT.

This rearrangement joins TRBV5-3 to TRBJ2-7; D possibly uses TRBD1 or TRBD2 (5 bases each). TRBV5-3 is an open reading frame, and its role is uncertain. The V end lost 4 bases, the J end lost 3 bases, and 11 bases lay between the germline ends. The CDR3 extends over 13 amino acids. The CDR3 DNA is TGTGCCAGAAGCCTGGGACCCAACTACGAGCAGTACTTC. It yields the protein CARSLGPNYEQYF.

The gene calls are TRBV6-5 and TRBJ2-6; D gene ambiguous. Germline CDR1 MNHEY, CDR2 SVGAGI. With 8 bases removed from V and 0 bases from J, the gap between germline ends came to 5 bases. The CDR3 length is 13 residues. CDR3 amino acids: CASLSSGANVLTF. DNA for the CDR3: TGTGCCAGCCTAAGCTCTGGGGCCAACGTCCTGACTTTC.

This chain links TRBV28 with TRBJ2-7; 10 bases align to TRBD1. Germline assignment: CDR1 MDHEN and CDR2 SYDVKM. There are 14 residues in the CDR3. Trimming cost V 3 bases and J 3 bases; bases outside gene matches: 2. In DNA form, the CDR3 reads TGTGCCAGCAGTTTTGGGACAGGGGACTACGAGCAGTACTTC. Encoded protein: CASSFGTGDYEQYF.

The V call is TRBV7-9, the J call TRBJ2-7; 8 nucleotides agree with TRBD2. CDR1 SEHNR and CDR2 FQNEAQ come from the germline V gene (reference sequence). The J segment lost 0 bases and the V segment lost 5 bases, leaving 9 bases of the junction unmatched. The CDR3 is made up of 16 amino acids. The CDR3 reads CASSPTSGESSYEQYF. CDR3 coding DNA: TGTGCCAGCAGCCCCACTAGCGGAGAGAGCTCCTACGAGCAGTACTTC.

The CDR3 bases are TGTGCCAGCAGCTTATCGGGACCGATCCAAGAGACCCAGTACTTC. It codes for CASSLSGPIQETQYF. The chain is built from TRBV5-4 and TRBJ2-5, with D perhaps assigned TRBD1 or TRBD2 (5 bases each). Looked up from germline, CDR1 is SGHNT and CDR2 is YYREEE (reference sequence). Trimming removed 2 bases from V and 1 base from J, with 12 bases in between. This CDR3 comprises 15 residues. Supplemented by reference TRBV5-4 and TRBJ2-5, the full variable domain reads ETGVTQSPTHLIKTRGQQVTLRCSSQSGHNTVSWYQQALGQGPQFIFQYYREEENGRGNFPPRFSGLQFPNYSSELNVNALELDDSALYLCASSLSGPIQETQYFGPGTRLLVL.

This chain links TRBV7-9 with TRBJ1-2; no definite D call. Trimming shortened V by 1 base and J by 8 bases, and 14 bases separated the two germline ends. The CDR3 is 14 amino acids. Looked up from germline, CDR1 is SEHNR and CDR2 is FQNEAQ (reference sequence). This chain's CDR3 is CASSLDARVGGYTF. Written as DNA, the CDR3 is TGTGCCAGCAGCTTAGACGCAAGGGTTGGCGGCTACACCTTC.

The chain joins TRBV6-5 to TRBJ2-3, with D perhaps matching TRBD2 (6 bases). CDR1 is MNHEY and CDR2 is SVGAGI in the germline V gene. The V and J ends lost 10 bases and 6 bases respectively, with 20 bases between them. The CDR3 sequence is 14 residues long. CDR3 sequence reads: CATRLQFGGDTQYF. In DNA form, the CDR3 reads TGTGCCACTCGATTACAGTTTGGAGGGGATACGCAGTATTTT.

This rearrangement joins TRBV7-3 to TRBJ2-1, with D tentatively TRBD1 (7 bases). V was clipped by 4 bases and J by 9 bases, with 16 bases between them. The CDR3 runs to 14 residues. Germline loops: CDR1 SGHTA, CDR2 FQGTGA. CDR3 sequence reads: CASSSSRGDSEQFF. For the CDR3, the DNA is TGTGCCAGCAGCTCCTCCAGGGGGGACAGTGAGCAGTTCTTC.

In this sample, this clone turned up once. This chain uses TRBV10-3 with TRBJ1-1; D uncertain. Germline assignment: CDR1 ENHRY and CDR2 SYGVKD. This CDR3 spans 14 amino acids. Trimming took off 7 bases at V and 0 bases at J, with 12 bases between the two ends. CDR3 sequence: CAIKNPGMNTEAFF. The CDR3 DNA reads TGTGCCATCAAGAACCCAGGAATGAACACTGAAGCTTTCTTT.

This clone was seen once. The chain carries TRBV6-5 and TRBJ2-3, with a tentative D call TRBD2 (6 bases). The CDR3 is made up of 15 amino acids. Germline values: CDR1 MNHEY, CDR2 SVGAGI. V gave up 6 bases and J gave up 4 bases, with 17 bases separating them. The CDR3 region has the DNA TGTGCCAGCAGCCTTCTACGGGAGTCGGCAGATACGCAGTATTTT. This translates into CASSLLRESADTQYF.

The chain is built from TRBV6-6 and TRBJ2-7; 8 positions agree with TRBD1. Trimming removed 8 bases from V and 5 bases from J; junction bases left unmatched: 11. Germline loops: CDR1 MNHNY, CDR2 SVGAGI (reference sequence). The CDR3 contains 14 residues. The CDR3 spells CASQIQDREDEQYF. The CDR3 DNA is TGTGCCAGCCAGATTCAGGACAGGGAGGACGAGCAGTACTTC.

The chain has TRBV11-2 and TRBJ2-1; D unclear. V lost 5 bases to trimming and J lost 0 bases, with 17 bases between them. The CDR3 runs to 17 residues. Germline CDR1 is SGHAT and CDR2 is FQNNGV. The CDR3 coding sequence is TGTGCCAGCAGCCCGGTAATGCCCCCCAGCTCCTACAATGAGCAGTTCTTC. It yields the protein CASSPVMPPSSYNEQFF.

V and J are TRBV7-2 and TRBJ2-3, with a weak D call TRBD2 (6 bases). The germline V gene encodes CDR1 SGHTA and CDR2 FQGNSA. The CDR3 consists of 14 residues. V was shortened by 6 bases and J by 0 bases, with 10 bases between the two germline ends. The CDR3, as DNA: TGTGCCAGCAGACCTCGGGGGAGCACAGATACGCAGTATTTT. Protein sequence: CASRPRGSTDTQYF.

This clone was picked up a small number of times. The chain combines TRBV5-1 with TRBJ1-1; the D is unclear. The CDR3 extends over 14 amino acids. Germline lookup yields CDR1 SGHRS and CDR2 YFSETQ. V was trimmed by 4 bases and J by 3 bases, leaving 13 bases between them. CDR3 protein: CASSPNAGDTEAFF. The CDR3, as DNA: TGCGCCAGCAGCCCAAACGCGGGTGACACTGAAGCTTTCTTT.

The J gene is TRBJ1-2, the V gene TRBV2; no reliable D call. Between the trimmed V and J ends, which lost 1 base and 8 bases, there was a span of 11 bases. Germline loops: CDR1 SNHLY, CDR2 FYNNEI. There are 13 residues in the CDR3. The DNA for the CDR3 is TGTGCCAGCAGTGAAGATGCCCTAAGGGGCTACACCTTC. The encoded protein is CASSEDALRGYTF. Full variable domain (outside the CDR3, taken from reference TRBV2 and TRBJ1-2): EPEVTQTPSHQVTQMGQEVILRCVPISNHLYFYWYRQILGQKVEFLVSFYNNEISEKSEIFDDQFSVERPDGSNFTLKIRSTKLEDSAMYFCASSEDALRGYTFGSGTRLTVV.

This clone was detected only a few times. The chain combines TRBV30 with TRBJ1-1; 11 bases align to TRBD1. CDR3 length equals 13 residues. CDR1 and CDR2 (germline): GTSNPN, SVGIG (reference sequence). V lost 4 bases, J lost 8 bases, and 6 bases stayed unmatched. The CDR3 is CAWNAGTGGEAFF. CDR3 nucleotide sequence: TGTGCCTGGAATGCCGGGACAGGGGGGGAAGCTTTCTTT.

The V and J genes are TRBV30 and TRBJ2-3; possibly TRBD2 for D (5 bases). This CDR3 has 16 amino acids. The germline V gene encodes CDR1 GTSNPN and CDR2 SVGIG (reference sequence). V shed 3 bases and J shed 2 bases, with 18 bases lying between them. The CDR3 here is CAWRRRGVIFTDTQYF. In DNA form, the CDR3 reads TGTGCCTGGAGGCGACGGGGAGTAATATTCACAGATACGCAGTATTTT.

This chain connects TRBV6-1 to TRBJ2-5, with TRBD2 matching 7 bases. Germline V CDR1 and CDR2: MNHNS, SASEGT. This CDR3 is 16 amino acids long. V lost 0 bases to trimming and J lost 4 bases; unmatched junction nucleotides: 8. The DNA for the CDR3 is TGTGCCAGCAGTGAAGCTGGCGGGAGCCCATCAGAGACCCAGTACTTC. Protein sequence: CASSEAGGSPSETQYF.

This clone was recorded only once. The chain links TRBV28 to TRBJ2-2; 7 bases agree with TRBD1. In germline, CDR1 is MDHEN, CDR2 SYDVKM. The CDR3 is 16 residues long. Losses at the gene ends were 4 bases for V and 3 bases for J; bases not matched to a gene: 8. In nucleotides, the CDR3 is TGTGCCAGCAGTTCGCGAGGGGGCCCCCACACCGGGGAGCTGTTTTTT. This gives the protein CASSSRGGPHTGELFF.

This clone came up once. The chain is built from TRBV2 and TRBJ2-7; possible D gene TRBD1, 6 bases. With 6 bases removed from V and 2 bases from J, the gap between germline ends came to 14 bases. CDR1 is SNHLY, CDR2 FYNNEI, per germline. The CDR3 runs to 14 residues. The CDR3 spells CASSWGRGAYEQYF. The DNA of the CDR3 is TGTGCCAGCAGCTGGGGCAGGGGAGCCTACGAGCAGTACTTC.

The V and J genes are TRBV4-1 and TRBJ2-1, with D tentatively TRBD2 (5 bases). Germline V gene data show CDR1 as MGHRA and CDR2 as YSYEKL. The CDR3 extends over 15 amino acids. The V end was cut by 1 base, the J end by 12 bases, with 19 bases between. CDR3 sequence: CASSQGGQPPLRQFF. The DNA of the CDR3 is TGCGCCAGCAGCCAAGGAGGGCAGCCACCCCTGAGGCAGTTCTTC.

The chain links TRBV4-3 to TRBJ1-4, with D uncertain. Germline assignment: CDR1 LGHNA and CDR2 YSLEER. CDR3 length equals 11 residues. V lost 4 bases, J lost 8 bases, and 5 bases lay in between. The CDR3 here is CASSPGEKLFF. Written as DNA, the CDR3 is TGCGCCAGCAGCCCCGGCGAAAAACTGTTTTTT.

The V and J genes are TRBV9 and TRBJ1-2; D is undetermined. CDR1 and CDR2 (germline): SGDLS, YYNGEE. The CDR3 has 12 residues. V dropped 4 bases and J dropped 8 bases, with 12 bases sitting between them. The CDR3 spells CASSSLPGGYTF. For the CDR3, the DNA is TGTGCCAGCAGCTCCCTCCCCGGGGGCTACACCTTC.

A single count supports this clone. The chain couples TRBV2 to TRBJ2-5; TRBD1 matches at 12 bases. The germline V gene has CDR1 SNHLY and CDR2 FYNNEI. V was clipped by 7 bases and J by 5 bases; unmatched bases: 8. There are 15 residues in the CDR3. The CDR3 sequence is CASTKGQGAGETQYF. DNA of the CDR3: TGTGCCAGCACCAAGGGACAGGGGGCCGGTGAGACCCAGTACTTC.

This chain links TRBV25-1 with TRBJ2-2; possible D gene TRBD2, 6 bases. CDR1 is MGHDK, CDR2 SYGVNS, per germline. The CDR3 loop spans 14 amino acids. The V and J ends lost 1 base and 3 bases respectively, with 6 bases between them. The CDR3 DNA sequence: TGTGCCAGCAGTGAATGGGGGGACACCGGGGAGCTGTTTTTT. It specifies CASSEWGDTGELFF.

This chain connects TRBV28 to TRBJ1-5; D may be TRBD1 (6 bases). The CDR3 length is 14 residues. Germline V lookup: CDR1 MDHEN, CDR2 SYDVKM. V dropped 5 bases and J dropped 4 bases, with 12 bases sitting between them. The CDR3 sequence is CASSVTGLNQPQHF. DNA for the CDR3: TGTGCCAGCAGTGTAACAGGGTTAAATCAGCCCCAGCATTTT.

The CDR3 loop reads CASSLDHGSYEQYF. The CDR3 nucleotides are TGTGCCAGCAGCTTAGATCACGGCTCCTACGAGCAGTACTTC. The chain has TRBV11-2 and TRBJ2-7; D uncertain. The CDR3 consists of 14 residues. Germline CDR1 SGHAT, CDR2 FQNNGV. Trimming took off 0 bases at V and 0 bases at J, with 6 bases between the two ends. Supplemented by reference TRBV11-2 and TRBJ2-7, the full variable domain reads EAGVAQSPRYKIIEKRQSVAFWCNPISGHATLYWYQQILGQGPKLLIQFQNNGVVDDSQLPKDRFSAERLKGVDSTLKIQPAKLEDSAVYLCASSLDHGSYEQYFGPGTRLTVT.

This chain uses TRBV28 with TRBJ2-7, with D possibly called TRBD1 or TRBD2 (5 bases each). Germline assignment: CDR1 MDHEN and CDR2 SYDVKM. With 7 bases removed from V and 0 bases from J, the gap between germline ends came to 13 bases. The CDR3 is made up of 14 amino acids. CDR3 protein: CASTLRGTSYEQYF. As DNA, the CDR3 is TGTGCCAGCACCCTGAGGGGAACCTCCTACGAGCAGTACTTC.